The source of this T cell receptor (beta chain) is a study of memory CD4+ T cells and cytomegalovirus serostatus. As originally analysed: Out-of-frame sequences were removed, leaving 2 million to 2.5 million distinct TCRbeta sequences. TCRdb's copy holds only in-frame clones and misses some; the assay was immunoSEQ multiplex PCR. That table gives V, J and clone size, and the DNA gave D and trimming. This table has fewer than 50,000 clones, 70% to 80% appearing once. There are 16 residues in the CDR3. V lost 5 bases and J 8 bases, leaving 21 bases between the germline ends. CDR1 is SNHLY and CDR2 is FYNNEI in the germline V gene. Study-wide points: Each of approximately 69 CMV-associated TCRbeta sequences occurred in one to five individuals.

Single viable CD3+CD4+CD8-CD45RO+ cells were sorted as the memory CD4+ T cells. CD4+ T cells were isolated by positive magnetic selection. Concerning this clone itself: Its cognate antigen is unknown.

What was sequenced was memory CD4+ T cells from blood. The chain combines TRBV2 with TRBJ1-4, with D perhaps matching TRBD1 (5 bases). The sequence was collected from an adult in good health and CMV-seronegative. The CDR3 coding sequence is TGTGCCAGCAGTCCCGGGACGGCCACCGCTCGGGAAAAACTGTTTTTT. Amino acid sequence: CASSPGTATAREKLFF. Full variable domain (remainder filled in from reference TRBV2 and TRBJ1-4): EPEVTQTPSHQVTQMGQEVILRCVPISNHLYFYWYRQILGQKVEFLVSFYNNEISEKSEIFDDQFSVERPDGSNFTLKIRSTKLEDSAMYFCASSPGTATAREKLFFGSGTQLSVL.